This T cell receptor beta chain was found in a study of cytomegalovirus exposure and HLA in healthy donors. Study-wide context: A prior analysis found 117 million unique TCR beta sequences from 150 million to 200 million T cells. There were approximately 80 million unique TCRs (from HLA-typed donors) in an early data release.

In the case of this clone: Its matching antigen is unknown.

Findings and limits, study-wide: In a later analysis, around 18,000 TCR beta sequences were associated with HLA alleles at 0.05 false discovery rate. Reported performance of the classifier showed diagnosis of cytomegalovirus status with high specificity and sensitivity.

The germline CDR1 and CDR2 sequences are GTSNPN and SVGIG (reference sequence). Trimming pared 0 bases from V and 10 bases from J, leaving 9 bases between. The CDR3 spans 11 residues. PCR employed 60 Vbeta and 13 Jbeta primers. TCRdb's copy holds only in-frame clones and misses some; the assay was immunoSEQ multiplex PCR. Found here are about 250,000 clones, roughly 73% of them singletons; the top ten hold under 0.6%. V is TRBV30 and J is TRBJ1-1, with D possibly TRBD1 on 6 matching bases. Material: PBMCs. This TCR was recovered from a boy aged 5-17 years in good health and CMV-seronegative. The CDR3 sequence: CAWSVGQRAFF. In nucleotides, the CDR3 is TGTGCCTGGAGTGTGGGACAAAGAGCTTTCTTT.